This T cell receptor (beta chain) came from a study of blood T cell repertoires in COVID-19. At the level of the study: Whether acute or convalescent, the COVID-19 samples came from the United States, Italy and Spain.

Only in-frame clones appear in the TCRdb table, and some are missing; sequencing was by immunoSEQ multiplex PCR. The sample holds a few hundred thousand clones; over 75% are singletons and the top ten take about 8.6%. Germline lookup yields CDR1 KGHSH and CDR2 LQKENI. This CDR3 region has 16 residues. V lost 3 bases and J 6 bases, leaving 18 bases between the germline ends. The receptor was isolated from a man younger than 30 with active or convalescent COVID-19. The chain joins TRBV18 to TRBJ2-1; TRBD1 might be the D (6 bases). Sequenced: peripheral blood. For the CDR3, the DNA is TGTGCCAGCTCACCCCCGGGACACAAGTCGTCCAATGAGCAGTTCTTC. Translating gives CASSPPGHKSSNEQFF.